This T cell receptor beta chain originates from a study of blood T cell repertoires in COVID-19 (dated by TCRdb to the early 2020s). Regarding the complete study: The collaborator samples originated in the United States, Italy and Spain and spanned the acute and convalescent phases of COVID-19. Subjects who had been exposed to COVID-19, were actively infected with it, or had recovered from it provided the deeply sampled blood TCRbeta repertoires that made up the dataset. HLA class I and class II types, where available, came from metadata supplied by the sample provider rather than from assay-based typing. A de-identified subject ID, COVID-19 status, age in years and sex were almost always included in the sample metadata. The prospective study material was composed of cDNA or gDNA derived from T cells, B-cell-depleted T cells, or PBMCs. The samples were drawn from two sources: the first 160 participants of the ongoing ImmuneRACE study, and 1,000 to 1,500 subjects contributed by 6 global collaborators. The repertoires were made available in a free public database intended to serve as a resource for research on the immune response to SARS-CoV-2.

The CDR3 sequence holds 14 residues, the cysteine and phenylalanine included. Only the CDR3 region is kept as DNA, spanning 42 bases read in frame from base 1. V sheds 0 bases and J sheds 7 bases, leaving 13 bases between their ends. CDR1 and CDR2 are drawn from the germline V gene: SGHTS, YDEGEE. On the study overall, not on this receptor specifically: Clinical and demographic metadata were provided uncurated, with the amount varying by source and participant.

Enrolling through a virtual design, the prospective study's participants ranged in age from roughly 18 to 95 years and lived across roughly 24 United States geographic areas. To assign participants to cohorts, the prospective study relied on clinical history that participants themselves reported in a screening survey and a study questionnaire. Recovered participants in ImmuneRACE Cohort 3 were defined by two consecutive negative NP/OP PCR tests, clearance by a healthcare professional, or resolution of symptoms. Mobile phlebotomists in the prospective study collected whole blood, serum and a nasopharyngeal or oropharyngeal swab from every participant. Participants in the prospective study had the option to provide additional blood draws and questionnaires over a roughly 2-month period. Before DNA extraction, blood samples from the prospective study were shipped at room temperature or frozen. Note on this clone: Its recognized antigen is unknown. Base-call qualities are not available, and no considerably larger clone is one nucleotide away.

TCRbeta CDR3 regions were amplified from genomic DNA by means of the immunoSEQ Assay, a bias-controlled multiplex PCR. In the paper's pipeline: The number of nucleated cells in each sample was estimated by amplification of reference gene primers within the assay. To quantify the absolute abundance of each unique TCRbeta CDR3 rearrangement, sequence reads were collapsed and filtered. Productive Simpson clonality was computed per sample as the square root of Simpson's diversity index over productive rearrangements. Imported from immuneACCESS, the table was reduced by TCRdb to in-frame sequences with V and J called. These copies leave out some clones; in studies compared against another copy, an unresolved V gene accounts for under half, and the cause of the remainder is not known. V and J calls and clone size are copied from that table; D and trimming were computed from the DNA. Present in this sample are some 430,000 clones, 80% to 95% of which were seen just once. Together, the top ten hold 0.6% of the sample.

The chain joins TRBV5-8 to TRBJ1-1; perhaps TRBD1 is the D gene, with 6 bases matching. The sequenced material came from PBMCs or T cells enriched from blood (not recorded which). The source is a man between 18 and 35 years old who had recovered from COVID-19. The DNA sequence follows: TGTGCCAGCAGCTTGGGGACAGCGCCGATTGAAGCTTTCTTT. It specifies CASSLGTAPIEAFF.